The clone carrying this TCR beta chain turned up a few times. The antigen remains undetermined. This sample was included in a study of T cells after yellow fever vaccination. For the study at large: Each low-cell-number fraction was prepared by means of SMART-Seq v4 Ultra Low Input.

The CDR3 runs 15 residues. V shed 7 bases, J shed 2 bases, and the junction held 6 bases outside the gene matches. Notes on the study in general: Post-booster reappearance was seen for most primary-vaccination clones (roughly 96% CD4, around 91% CD8). Within FACS-sorted repertoires, abundant clonotypes contaminating from the bulk population could be present.

Template-switching 5'RACE yielded the TCR cDNA; a universal primer site and UMIs were added in the process. In TCRdb, the 5' RACE reads were re-called with MiXCR into one record per CDR3 protein. The repertoire holds some 73,000 distinct CDR3 sequences, with about 7.7% as singletons. V and J are TRBV12-3 or TRBV12-4 and TRBJ2-1; 9 positions match TRBD2. The sequence derives from a man under 40 who received the YFV17D yellow fever vaccine. This sample comprised CD8+ T cells sorted from PBMCs, obtained on the day of the yellow fever booster vaccination. The CDR3 protein is CASTLSGSPYNEQFF. CDR3 DNA: TGTGCCAGCACCCTTAGCGGGAGCCCCTACAATGAGCAGTTCTTC.